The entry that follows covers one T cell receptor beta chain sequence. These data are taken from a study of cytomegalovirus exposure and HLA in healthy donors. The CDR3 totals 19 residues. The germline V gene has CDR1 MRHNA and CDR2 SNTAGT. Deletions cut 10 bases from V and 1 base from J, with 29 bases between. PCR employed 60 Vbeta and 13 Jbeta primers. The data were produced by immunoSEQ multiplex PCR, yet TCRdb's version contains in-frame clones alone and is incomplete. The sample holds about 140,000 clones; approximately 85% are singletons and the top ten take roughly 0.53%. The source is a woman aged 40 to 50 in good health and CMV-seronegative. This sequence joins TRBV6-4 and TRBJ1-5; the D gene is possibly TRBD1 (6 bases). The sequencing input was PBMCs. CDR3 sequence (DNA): TGTGCCACCGGTGGGGGGGCAGGCGGGGTTAGACGGAGCAATCAGCCCCAGCATTTT. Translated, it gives CATGGGAGGVRRSNQPQHF.